The 15 T cell receptor beta chains in this list originate from one sample, sequenced in a study of Ad26.COV2.S vaccination and SARS-CoV-2 variants. The treatment is: around 19 received Ad26.COV2.S at low or high dose, single or two shots; 5 received placebo; per-sample allocation not given. Repertoires come from day 63 after the first vaccine or placebo injection. Repertoires were generated with immunoSEQ multiplex PCR, while TCRdb's copy carries only in-frame clones and drops some. The sample yields over 250,000 clones, 87% seen once. Sequenced here: peripheral blood, sampled in a trial of Ad26.COV2.S vaccine versus placebo. Every receptor here comes from a person aged 18 to 65 who received the Ad26.COV2.S COVID-19 vaccine or a placebo.

The chain combines TRBV5-4 with TRBJ1-1; TRBD1 might be the D (6 bases). Trimming took off 4 bases at V and 7 bases at J, with 14 bases between the two ends. Germline assignment: CDR1 SGHNT and CDR2 YYREEE (reference sequence). This CDR3 region has 13 residues. CDR3 region: CASSPPGALEAFF. For the CDR3, the DNA is TGTGCCAGCAGCCCCCCGGGGGCCCTTGAAGCTTTCTTT. The entire variable domain, with the rest obtained from reference TRBV5-4 and TRBJ1-1, is as follows: ETGVTQSPTHLIKTRGQQVTLRCSSQSGHNTVSWYQQALGQGPQFIFQYYREEENGRGNFPPRFSGLQFPNYSSELNVNALELDDSALYLCASSPPGALEAFFGQGTRLTVV.

The V call is TRBV30, the J call TRBJ2-1; D is perhaps TRBD2 (5 bases). V lost 2 bases, J lost 10 bases, and 12 bases lay in between. The germline V gene encodes CDR1 GTSNPN and CDR2 SVGIG (reference sequence). CDR3 size: 12 residues. The CDR3 here is CAWSLVGGEQFF. The CDR3 DNA reads TGTGCCTGGAGTTTAGTAGGAGGAGAGCAGTTCTTC.

Written as DNA, the CDR3 is TGTGCCAGCAGCCCCCCGAGCGGGAGAGCGAGAGATACGCAGTATTTT. Its translation is CASSPPSGRARDTQYF. The genes are TRBV27 and TRBJ2-3; 8 bases map to TRBD2. The trim removed 6 bases at V and 5 bases at J, leaving 13 bases unmatched. The CDR3 has 16 residues. The germline gives CDR1 MNHEY, CDR2 SMNVEV (reference sequence).

The chain has TRBV2 and TRBJ1-2, with 11 positions matching TRBD1. CDR3 length: 14 residues. Germline trimming cut 5 bases from V and 4 bases from J; bases unmatched to any gene: 3. Germline V CDR1 and CDR2: SNHLY, FYNNEI. The CDR3 spells CASSPGTGGYGYTF. The CDR3 DNA sequence: TGTGCCAGCAGTCCCGGGACAGGGGGCTATGGCTACACCTTC.

The chain links TRBV10-2 to TRBJ2-5, with D unclear. CDR1 WSHSY and CDR2 SAAADI come from the germline V gene. Trimming left V 3 bases short and J 4 bases short, with 3 bases between. The CDR3 totals 11 residues. CDR3 sequence reads: CASSDRETQYF. For the CDR3, the DNA is TGCGCCAGCAGTGATCGAGAGACCCAGTACTTC.

The J gene is TRBJ2-7, the V gene TRBV28; D is undetermined. CDR3 length: 12 amino acids. Trimming stripped 3 bases from V and 6 bases from J, with 9 bases between. Germline V CDR1 and CDR2: MDHEN, SYDVKM. CDR3 coding DNA: TGTGCCAGCAGTTTGACCCTGTTCGAGCAGTACTTC. Translated: CASSLTLFEQYF.

CDR3 region: CASSYGGGGSTF. The CDR3 DNA is TGTGCCAGCAGTTATGGGGGTGGTGGGTCTACCTTC. The rearrangement uses TRBV6-5 and TRBJ1-2; perhaps TRBD1 as D (5 bases). This CDR3 has 12 amino acids. Trimming took 3 bases from V and 14 from J, leaving 16 bases between them. The germline V gene encodes CDR1 MNHEY and CDR2 SVGAGI.

V and J are TRBV6-5 and TRBJ1-2; D uncertain. The CDR3 consists of 12 residues. CDR1 and CDR2 (germline): MNHEY, SVGAGI. Between the trimmed V and J ends, which lost 7 bases and 8 bases, there was a span of 14 bases. CDR3 sequence (DNA): TGTGCCAGCACCCACGGGGTCGACGGCTACACCTTC. Its translation: CASTHGVDGYTF.

This chain connects TRBV12-3 or TRBV12-4 to TRBJ1-1; D unresolved. The CDR3 has 11 amino acids. V lost 4 bases to trimming and J lost 6 bases, with 6 bases between them. Here the CDR3 reads CASSSWAEAFF. DNA for the CDR3: TGTGCCAGCAGTTCTTGGGCTGAAGCTTTCTTT.

This chain uses TRBV5-5 with TRBJ2-5, with D unresolved. Germline CDR1 and CDR2: SGHKS and YYEKEE (reference sequence). CDR3 length: 14 amino acids. With 1 base removed from V and 3 bases from J, the gap between germline ends came to 10 bases. CDR3 loop: CASSLMIKKETQYF. The CDR3 nucleotides read TGTGCCAGCAGCTTGATGATCAAAAAAGAGACCCAGTACTTC.

The chain is built from TRBV25-1 and TRBJ2-6; D unresolved. Germline values: CDR1 MGHDK, CDR2 SYGVNS. V gave up 3 bases and J gave up 1 base, with 13 bases separating them. CDR3 length equals 17 residues. CDR3 in amino acids: CASSDSTYGSGANVLTF. DNA of the CDR3: TGTGCCAGCAGTGATTCTACGTACGGGTCTGGGGCCAACGTCCTGACTTTC.

V gene TRBV11-2 combines with J gene TRBJ2-1; D is uncertain. This CDR3 region has 15 residues. With 2 bases removed from V and 2 bases from J, the gap between germline ends came to 10 bases. Germline loops: CDR1 SGHAT, CDR2 FQNNGV. The CDR3 region has the DNA TGTGCCAGCAGCTTAACCGGGCTAGCCTACAATGAGCAGTTCTTC. This encodes CASSLTGLAYNEQFF. Full variable domain (remainder filled in from reference TRBV11-2 and TRBJ2-1): EAGVAQSPRYKIIEKRQSVAFWCNPISGHATLYWYQQILGQGPKLLIQFQNNGVVDDSQLPKDRFSAERLKGVDSTLKIQPAKLEDSAVYLCASSLTGLAYNEQFFGPGTRLTVL.

The chain has TRBV19 and TRBJ1-5; D is undetermined. The CDR3 consists of 13 residues. In germline, CDR1 is LNHDA, CDR2 SQIVND (reference sequence). Trimming left V 5 bases short and J 7 bases short, with 12 bases between. For the CDR3, the DNA is TGTGCCAGTAGTTCCGCCCCCGAGCAGCCCCAGCATTTT. The encoded protein is CASSSAPEQPQHF.

The chain carries TRBV10-3 and TRBJ1-6; D ambiguous. The V gene's germline CDR1 is ENHRY and CDR2 SYGVKD. The CDR3 consists of 13 residues. Trimming took 0 bases from V and 7 from J, leaving 4 bases between them. The CDR3 protein is CAISESANSPLHF. CDR3 nucleotide sequence: TGTGCCATCAGTGAGTCGGCGAATTCACCCCTCCACTTT.

In regard to this clone: Other DNA sequences in this sample translate to the same CDR3. The chain recombines TRBV9 with TRBJ1-2, with D uncertain. CDR3 size: 15 residues. CDR1 SGDLS and CDR2 YYNGEE come from the germline V gene. V was clipped by 0 bases and J by 0 bases, with 9 bases between them. In nucleotides, the CDR3 is TGTGCCAGCAGCGTAGCTGAGGGCCCTAACTATGGCTACACCTTC. It is translated as CASSVAEGPNYGYTF.